The T cell receptor beta chain under discussion was sequenced for a study of read filtering for tumor transcriptome and immune sequencing. The library was built from about 400 ng RNA with molecular barcoded adaptors for alpha/delta and beta/gamma chains. TCRdb itself ran the reads through MiXCR, one entry per CDR3 protein. The profile shows over 45,000 distinct CDR3 sequences, under 25% of them singletons. This clonotype was observed many times. V shed 7 bases, J shed 5 bases, and the junction held 8 bases outside the gene matches. The CDR3 length is 14 residues. Germline CDR1 reads SQVTM; CDR2 reads ANQGSEA.

The sample was a population of CD138-negative cells sorted from bone marrow. The genes are TRBV29-1 and TRBJ2-3; 11 positions agree with TRBD2. This receptor was taken from a donor aged 40 or older with multiple myeloma. The CDR3 nucleotides are TGCAGCGCCCCGATCGGACTAGCGGGAGATACGCAGTATTTT. As protein: CSAPIGLAGDTQYF.